What follows are 5 T cell receptor beta chains derived from one specimen sequenced in a study of CD8+ T cells in alopecia areata. Sequencing templates came from extracted RNA that was reverse transcribed into cDNA. The assay was immunoSEQ multiplex PCR, and TCRdb's table has in-frame clones only and misses some. This sample has 170,000 or so clones, with roughly 60% found just once. Specimen: CD4+ T cells sorted from blood, collected at week 0. The receptors originated from a human donor with alopecia areata.

J is TRBJ1-2 and V is TRBV18; D possibly corresponds to TRBD1 (5 bases). The CDR3 has 15 amino acids. V gave up 3 bases and J gave up 4 bases, with 15 bases separating them. From germline, CDR1 is KGHSH and CDR2 LQKENI. CDR3 loop: CASSPLGRETYGYTF. DNA for the CDR3: TGTGCCAGCTCACCGTTGGGCAGGGAGACCTATGGCTACACCTTC.

The chain uses TRBV29-1 and TRBJ2-3, with 7 bases fitting TRBD2. CDR1 and CDR2 from the germline V gene are SQVTM and ANQGSEA. V lost 3 bases and J lost 2; bases outside the gene matches: 5. This CDR3 contains 14 residues. The CDR3 nucleotides read TGCAGCGTTGAGGGAGGGTCCGCCACAGATACGCAGTATTTT. The encoded protein is CSVEGGSATDTQYF.

V gene TRBV9 combines with J gene TRBJ1-6, with D possibly being TRBD1 (6 bases). CDR3 length: 15 residues. Germline lookup yields CDR1 SGDLS and CDR2 YYNGEE. Trimming removed 0 bases from V and 8 bases from J, with 12 bases in between. The CDR3 nucleotides read TGTGCCAGCAGCGTAGGAAGGCAGGGGTATTCACCCCTCCACTTT. This sequence encodes CASSVGRQGYSPLHF.

V and J are TRBV10-3 and TRBJ2-7; TRBD1 matches 8 bases. From germline, CDR1 is ENHRY and CDR2 SYGVKD. The CDR3 sequence is 14 residues long. V was pared by 4 bases and J by 0 bases, with 2 bases of the junction left unmatched. CDR3 DNA: TGTGCCATCAGTGTCGGACAGGGCTCCTACGAGCAGTACTTC. Amino acids: CAISVGQGSYEQYF.

This clone was counted a few times. The chain uses TRBV12-5 and TRBJ2-3; D gene uncertain. CDR1 and CDR2 from the germline V gene are LGHNT and FRNRAP. The CDR3 runs to 15 residues. V was pared by 7 bases and J by 1 base, with 15 bases between. CDR3 coding DNA: TGTGCTAGTGTCGGCCTCGCCTTTGGCACAGATACGCAGTATTTT. It is translated as CASVGLAFGTDTQYF.